The rows below give T cell receptor beta chains drawn from one sample of a study of CD8 T cells in ankylosing spondylitis. TCRdb fed the 5' RACE reads into MiXCR, producing one record per CDR3 protein. The table has approximately 240,000 distinct CDR3 sequences, 10% seen once. Sequencing used blood, either unsorted or a sorted T cell fraction (not recorded which). These receptors were taken from a male donor with ankylosing spondylitis or in good health (not recorded which). Both conserved end residues are part of each CDR3. A D gene is named only where the DNA matches it firmly. The size of a clone is reported for some rows only, either as once, few or many, or as a class for expanded clones.

j_gene: TRBJ1-2
v_gene: TRBV25-1
abundance: many
d_gene: TRBD1
CDR3aa: CASSLHRGPFYGYTF
CDR3nt: TGTGCCAGCAGTCTTCACAGGGGGCCTTTCTATGGCTACACCTTC

j_gene: TRBJ2-2
v_gene: TRBV7-9
abundance: .
d_gene: TRBD1
CDR3aa: CASSLRGMNTGELFF
CDR3nt: TGTGCCAGCAGCCTCAGGGGGATGAACACCGGGGAGCTGTTTTTT

j_gene: TRBJ2-1
v_gene: TRBV12-3/TRBV12-4
abundance: once
d_gene: .
CDR3aa: CASSNRVPNEQFF
CDR3nt: TGTGCCAGCAGTAATCGGGTCCCCAATGAGCAGTTCTTC

j_gene: TRBJ2-2
v_gene: TRBV6-1
abundance: few
d_gene: TRBD2
CDR3aa: CASSVVQGLAGGKNTGELFF
CDR3nt: TGTGCCAGCAGTGTCGTTCAGGGACTAGCGGGAGGGAAGAACACCGGGGAGCTGTTTTTT

j_gene: TRBJ2-1
v_gene: TRBV2
abundance: many
d_gene: TRBD2
CDR3aa: CASTRIAGNEQFF
CDR3nt: TGTGCCAGCACCCGGATAGCGGGAAATGAGCAGTTCTTC

j_gene: TRBJ2-1
v_gene: TRBV19
abundance: many
d_gene: .
CDR3aa: CASYNNYNEQFF
CDR3nt: TGTGCCAGTTACAACAACTACAATGAGCAGTTCTTC

j_gene: TRBJ2-6
v_gene: TRBV20-1
abundance: many
d_gene: .
CDR3aa: CSASHFSGANVLTF
CDR3nt: TGCAGTGCTAGTCACTTCTCTGGGGCCAACGTCCTGACTTTC

j_gene: TRBJ2-7
v_gene: TRBV6-5
abundance: many
d_gene: TRBD2
CDR3aa: CASSYGTSGIFYEQYF
CDR3nt: TGTGCCAGCAGTTACGGGACTAGCGGGATATTTTACGAGCAGTACTTC

j_gene: TRBJ1-4
v_gene: TRBV3-1
abundance: many
d_gene: .
CDR3aa: CASSPQIYEKLFF
CDR3nt: TGTGCCAGCAGCCCACAGATATATGAAAAACTGTTTTTT

j_gene: TRBJ1-1
v_gene: TRBV12-3/TRBV12-4
abundance: .
d_gene: .
CDR3aa: CASRRGGENTEAFF
CDR3nt: TGTGCCAGCAGGAGGGGGGGAGAGAACACTGAAGCTTTCTTT

j_gene: TRBJ1-1
v_gene: TRBV5-1
abundance: many
d_gene: .
CDR3aa: CASSQERPRAEAFF
CDR3nt: TGCGCCAGCAGCCAGGAGCGGCCGAGGGCTGAAGCTTTCTTT

j_gene: TRBJ1-6
v_gene: TRBV20-1
abundance: few
d_gene: .
CDR3aa: CSALSPGSYNSPLHF
CDR3nt: TGCAGTGCTTTATCCCCCGGCTCCTATAATTCACCCCTCCACTTT

j_gene: TRBJ2-7
v_gene: TRBV4-2
abundance: many
d_gene: .
CDR3aa: CASSQGGISSYEQYF
CDR3nt: TGTGCCAGCAGCCAAGGGGGGATTTCGTCCTACGAGCAGTACTTC

j_gene: TRBJ2-7
v_gene: TRBV5-1
abundance: many
d_gene: .
CDR3aa: CASSLSIGSIGYEQYF
CDR3nt: TGCGCCAGCAGCTTGAGTATCGGGTCCATCGGCTACGAGCAGTACTTC

j_gene: TRBJ1-4
v_gene: TRBV5-1
abundance: many
d_gene: .
CDR3aa: CASSPPGSDGKLFF
CDR3nt: TGCGCCAGCAGCCCCCCCGGGAGTGACGGAAAACTGTTTTTT

j_gene: TRBJ2-3
v_gene: TRBV13
abundance: .
d_gene: TRBD2
CDR3aa: CAGSLRGGTDTQYF
CDR3nt: TGTGCCGGCAGCTTACGGGGGGGCACAGATACGCAGTATTTT

j_gene: TRBJ2-6
v_gene: TRBV13
abundance: few
d_gene: .
CDR3aa: CASSTQNSGANVLTF
CDR3nt: TGTGCCAGCAGCACCCAGAACTCTGGGGCCAACGTCCTGACTTTC

j_gene: TRBJ2-1
v_gene: TRBV5-1
abundance: .
d_gene: TRBD1
CDR3aa: CASSQGQYNEQFF
CDR3nt: TGCGCCAGCAGCCAGGGACAGTACAATGAGCAGTTCTTC

j_gene: TRBJ2-3
v_gene: TRBV7-6
abundance: few
d_gene: TRBD2
CDR3aa: CASSMILAGPDTQYF
CDR3nt: TGTGCCAGCAGCATGATTCTAGCGGGGCCAGATACGCAGTATTTT

j_gene: TRBJ2-7
v_gene: TRBV29-1
abundance: .
d_gene: TRBD1
CDR3aa: CSVATGALSYEQYF
CDR3nt: TGCAGCGTTGCCACAGGGGCACTATCCTACGAGCAGTACTTC

j_gene: TRBJ2-5
v_gene: TRBV14
abundance: .
d_gene: .
CDR3aa: CASSQDSQETQYF
CDR3nt: TGTGCCAGCAGCCAAGATTCCCAAGAGACCCAGTACTTC

j_gene: TRBJ1-1
v_gene: TRBV5-1
abundance: many
d_gene: .
CDR3aa: CASKIGRSEAFF
CDR3nt: TGCGCCAGCAAAATCGGGCGCAGTGAAGCTTTCTTT

j_gene: TRBJ2-7
v_gene: TRBV6-5
abundance: many
d_gene: .
CDR3aa: CASSYGAPSSYEQYF
CDR3nt: TGTGCCAGCAGTTATGGGGCCCCCAGCTCCTACGAGCAGTACTTC

j_gene: TRBJ1-1
v_gene: TRBV30
abundance: many
d_gene: .
CDR3aa: CAWKMNTEAFF
CDR3nt: TGTGCCTGGAAGATGAACACTGAAGCTTTCTTT

j_gene: TRBJ2-7
v_gene: TRBV5-1
abundance: many
d_gene: TRBD1
CDR3aa: CASSFGQEHYEQYF
CDR3nt: TGCGCCAGCAGCTTTGGACAGGAGCACTACGAGCAGTACTTC

j_gene: TRBJ2-3
v_gene: TRBV7-2
abundance: .
d_gene: .
CDR3aa: CASSLAGGPGTDTQYF
CDR3nt: TGTGCCAGCAGCTTAGCGGGGGGGCCGGGCACAGATACGCAGTATTTT

j_gene: TRBJ2-2
v_gene: TRBV25-1
abundance: many
d_gene: .
CDR3aa: CASSESPGFGGELFF
CDR3nt: TGTGCCAGCAGTGAATCTCCGGGATTTGGCGGGGAGCTGTTTTTT

j_gene: TRBJ1-4
v_gene: TRBV7-9
abundance: few
d_gene: TRBD1
CDR3aa: CASSLRLTGRDEKLFF
CDR3nt: TGTGCCAGCAGCTTACGTTTGACAGGGCGGGATGAAAAACTGTTTTTT

j_gene: TRBJ2-5
v_gene: TRBV5-1
abundance: few
d_gene: TRBD2
CDR3aa: CASRPILAGDRETQYF
CDR3nt: TGCGCCAGCAGACCCATACTAGCGGGAGACCGGGAGACCCAGTACTTC

j_gene: TRBJ2-1
v_gene: TRBV20-1
abundance: many
d_gene: TRBD2
CDR3aa: CSAPRTSGRREQFF
CDR3nt: TGCAGTGCTCCGAGGACTAGCGGGAGAAGGGAGCAGTTCTTC

j_gene: TRBJ2-1
v_gene: TRBV3-1
abundance: .
d_gene: .
CDR3aa: CASSQVQSSEPLYEQFF
CDR3nt: TGTGCCAGCAGCCAAGTGCAATCCTCTGAACCCTTGTATGAGCAGTTCTTC

j_gene: TRBJ2-1
v_gene: TRBV7-9
abundance: .
d_gene: TRBD1
CDR3aa: CASSSPLPDRGINEQFF
CDR3nt: TGTGCCAGCAGCTCACCCCTCCCGGACAGGGGGATCAATGAGCAGTTCTTC

j_gene: TRBJ1-2
v_gene: TRBV14
abundance: .
d_gene: TRBD1
CDR3aa: CASSQDRGTATRNYGYTF
CDR3nt: TGTGCCAGCAGCCAAGATCGGGGGACAGCAACCCGCAACTATGGCTACACCTTC

j_gene: TRBJ1-1
v_gene: TRBV25-1
abundance: many
d_gene: TRBD1
CDR3aa: CASKGDREITEAFF
CDR3nt: TGTGCCAGCAAGGGGGACAGAGAGATCACTGAAGCTTTCTTT

j_gene: TRBJ2-7
v_gene: TRBV29-1
abundance: many
d_gene: TRBD2
CDR3aa: CSVLSGRTSYEQYF
CDR3nt: TGCAGCGTTCTTAGCGGGAGAACCTCCTACGAGCAGTACTTC

j_gene: TRBJ2-3
v_gene: TRBV11-2
abundance: many
d_gene: .
CDR3aa: CASSSPWADTQYF
CDR3nt: TGTGCCAGCAGCTCCCCATGGGCAGATACGCAGTATTTT

j_gene: TRBJ2-5
v_gene: TRBV11-2
abundance: many
d_gene: .
CDR3aa: CASSPTSPFQETQYF
CDR3nt: TGTGCCAGCAGCCCCACCTCCCCTTTTCAAGAGACCCAGTACTTC

j_gene: TRBJ2-2
v_gene: TRBV7-2
abundance: many
d_gene: .
CDR3aa: CASSSRDPGSGGELFF
CDR3nt: TGTGCCAGCAGCTCGAGGGACCCAGGATCGGGGGGGGAGCTGTTTTTT

j_gene: TRBJ2-1
v_gene: TRBV11-2
abundance: .
d_gene: .
CDR3aa: CASSSITGLEVQFF
CDR3nt: TGTGCCAGCAGCTCCATTACCGGACTGGAGGTGCAGTTCTTC

j_gene: TRBJ1-4
v_gene: TRBV12-3/TRBV12-4
abundance: few
d_gene: .
CDR3aa: CASRFGRRVTEKLFF
CDR3nt: TGTGCCAGCAGGTTCGGACGGAGGGTTACTGAAAAACTGTTTTTT

j_gene: TRBJ2-7
v_gene: TRBV7-2
abundance: many
d_gene: TRBD1
CDR3aa: CASSSQGATIYEQYF
CDR3nt: TGTGCCAGCAGCTCCCAGGGGGCGACCATCTACGAGCAGTACTTC

j_gene: TRBJ1-1
v_gene: TRBV10-3
abundance: .
d_gene: .
CDR3aa: CAISESVTGNTEAFF
CDR3nt: TGTGCCATCAGTGAGTCTGTGACAGGGAACACTGAAGCTTTCTTT

j_gene: TRBJ2-7
v_gene: TRBV5-1
abundance: .
d_gene: .
CDR3aa: CASSFRVSSYGQYF
CDR3nt: TGCGCCAGCAGCTTCCGGGTTTCCTCCTACGGGCAGTACTTC

j_gene: TRBJ2-1
v_gene: TRBV20-1
abundance: many
d_gene: TRBD2
CDR3aa: CSPTSGLSSYNEQFF
CDR3nt: TGCAGCCCCACTAGCGGGCTTAGCTCCTACAATGAGCAGTTCTTC

j_gene: TRBJ2-4
v_gene: TRBV5-6
abundance: many
d_gene: TRBD1
CDR3aa: CASSIDRELAKNIQYF
CDR3nt: TGTGCCAGCAGCATAGACAGGGAATTAGCCAAAAACATTCAGTACTTC

j_gene: TRBJ2-5
v_gene: TRBV6-6
abundance: many
d_gene: .
CDR3aa: CASSYIPQETQYF
CDR3nt: TGTGCCAGCAGTTACATCCCCCAAGAGACCCAGTACTTC

j_gene: TRBJ1-1
v_gene: TRBV30
abundance: many
d_gene: .
CDR3aa: CAWSDGRVEAFF
CDR3nt: TGTGCCTGGAGCGACGGGCGGGTTGAAGCTTTCTTT

j_gene: TRBJ1-2
v_gene: TRBV12-3/TRBV12-4
abundance: many
d_gene: TRBD1
CDR3aa: CASTTRGQNYGYTF
CDR3nt: TGTGCCAGCACCACGAGGGGGCAAAACTATGGCTACACCTTC

j_gene: TRBJ2-5
v_gene: TRBV6-1
abundance: many
d_gene: TRBD2
CDR3aa: CASTASGRQETQYF
CDR3nt: TGTGCCAGCACCGCTAGCGGGAGGCAGGAGACCCAGTACTTC

j_gene: TRBJ1-1
v_gene: TRBV6-5
abundance: many
d_gene: .
CDR3aa: CASSYSSGGLRTEAFF
CDR3nt: TGTGCCAGCAGTTACTCGAGCGGGGGGCTGAGAACTGAAGCTTTCTTT

j_gene: TRBJ1-6
v_gene: TRBV14
abundance: many
d_gene: .
CDR3aa: CASSPEPGQTTGNSPLHF
CDR3nt: TGTGCCAGCAGCCCGGAACCCGGACAGACCACAGGGAATTCACCCCTCCACTTT

j_gene: TRBJ2-1
v_gene: TRBV7-2
abundance: .
d_gene: TRBD1
CDR3aa: CASSLGGQPREEQFF
CDR3nt: TGTGCCAGCAGCTTAGGGGGACAGCCTAGAGAGGAGCAGTTCTTC

j_gene: TRBJ2-1
v_gene: TRBV4-1
abundance: many
d_gene: TRBD1
CDR3aa: CASSQGPGQGRNEQFF
CDR3nt: TGCGCCAGCAGCCAAGGCCCGGGACAGGGGCGGAATGAGCAGTTCTTC

j_gene: TRBJ2-4
v_gene: TRBV12-3/TRBV12-4
abundance: many
d_gene: .
CDR3aa: CASSPIPGDIQYF
CDR3nt: TGTGCCAGCAGTCCGATACCTGGGGACATTCAGTACTTC